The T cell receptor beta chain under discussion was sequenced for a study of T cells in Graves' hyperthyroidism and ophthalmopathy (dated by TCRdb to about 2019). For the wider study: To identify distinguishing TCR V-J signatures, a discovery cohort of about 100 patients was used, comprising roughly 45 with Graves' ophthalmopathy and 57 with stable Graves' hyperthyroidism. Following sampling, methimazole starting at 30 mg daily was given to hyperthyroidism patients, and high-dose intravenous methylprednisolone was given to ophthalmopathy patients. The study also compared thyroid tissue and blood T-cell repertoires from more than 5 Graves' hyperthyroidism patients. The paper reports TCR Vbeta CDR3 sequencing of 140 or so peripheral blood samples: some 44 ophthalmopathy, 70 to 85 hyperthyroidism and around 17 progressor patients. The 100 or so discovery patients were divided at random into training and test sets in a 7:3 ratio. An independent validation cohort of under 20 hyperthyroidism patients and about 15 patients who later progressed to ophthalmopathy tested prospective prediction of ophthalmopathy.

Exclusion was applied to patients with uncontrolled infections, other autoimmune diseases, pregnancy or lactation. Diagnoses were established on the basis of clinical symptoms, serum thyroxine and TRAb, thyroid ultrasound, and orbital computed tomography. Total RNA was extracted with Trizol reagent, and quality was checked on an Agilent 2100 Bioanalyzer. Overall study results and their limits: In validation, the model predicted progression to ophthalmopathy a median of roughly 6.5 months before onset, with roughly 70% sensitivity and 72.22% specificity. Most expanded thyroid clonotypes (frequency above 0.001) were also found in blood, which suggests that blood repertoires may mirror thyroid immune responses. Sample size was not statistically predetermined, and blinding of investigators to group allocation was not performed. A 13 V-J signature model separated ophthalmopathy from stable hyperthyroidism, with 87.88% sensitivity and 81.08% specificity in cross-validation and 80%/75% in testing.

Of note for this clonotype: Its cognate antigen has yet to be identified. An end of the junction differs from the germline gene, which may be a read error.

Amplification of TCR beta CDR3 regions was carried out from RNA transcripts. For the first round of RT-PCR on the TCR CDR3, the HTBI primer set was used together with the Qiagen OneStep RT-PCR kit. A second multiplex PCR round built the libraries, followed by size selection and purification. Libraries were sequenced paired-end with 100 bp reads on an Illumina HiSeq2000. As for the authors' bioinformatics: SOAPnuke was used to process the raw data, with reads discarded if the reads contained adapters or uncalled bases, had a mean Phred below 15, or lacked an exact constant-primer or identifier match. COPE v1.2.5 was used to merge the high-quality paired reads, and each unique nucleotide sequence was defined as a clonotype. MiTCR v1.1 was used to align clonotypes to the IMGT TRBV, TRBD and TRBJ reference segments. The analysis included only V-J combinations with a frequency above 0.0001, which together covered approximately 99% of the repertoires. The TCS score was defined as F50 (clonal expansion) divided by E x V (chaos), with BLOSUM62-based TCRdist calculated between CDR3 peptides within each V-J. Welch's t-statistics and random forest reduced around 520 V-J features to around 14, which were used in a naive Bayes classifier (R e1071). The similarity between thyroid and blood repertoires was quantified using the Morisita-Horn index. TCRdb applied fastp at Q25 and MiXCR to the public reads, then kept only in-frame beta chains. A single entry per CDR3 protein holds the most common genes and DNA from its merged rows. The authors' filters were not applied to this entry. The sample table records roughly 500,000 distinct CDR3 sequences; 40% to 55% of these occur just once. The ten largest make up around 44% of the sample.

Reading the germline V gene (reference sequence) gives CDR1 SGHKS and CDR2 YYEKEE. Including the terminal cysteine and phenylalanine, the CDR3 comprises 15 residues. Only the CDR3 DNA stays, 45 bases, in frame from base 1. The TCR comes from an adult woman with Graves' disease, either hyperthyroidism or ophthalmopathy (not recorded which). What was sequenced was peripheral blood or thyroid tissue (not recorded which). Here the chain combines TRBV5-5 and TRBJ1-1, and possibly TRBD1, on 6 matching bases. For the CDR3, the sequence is CASSARGTTNTEAFF. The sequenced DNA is TGCGCCAGCAGCGCCCGGGGGACAACGAACACTGAAGCTTTCTTT. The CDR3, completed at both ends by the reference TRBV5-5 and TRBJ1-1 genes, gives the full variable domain DAGVTQSPTHLIKTRGQQVTLRCSPISGHKSVSWYQQVLGQGPQFIFQYYEKEERGRGNFPDRFSARQFPNYSSELNVNALLLGDSALYLCASSARGTTNTEAFFGQGTRLTVV.